This passage covers 12 T cell receptor beta chains from one sample sequenced in a study of neurological immune-mediated disorders. One entry per CDR3 protein, called by TCRdb with MiXCR from the 5' RACE reads. The sample shows tens of thousands of distinct CDR3 sequences, 3% to 4% of them seen only once. Material: PBMCs. The receptors shown here come from a middle-aged man with multiple sclerosis.

This clonotype was detected ten times or more. This sequence joins TRBV2 and TRBJ2-7, with unresolved D. The germline V and J ends were trimmed by 8 bases and 3 bases, with 11 bases remaining between them. Germline V gene data show CDR1 as SNHLY and CDR2 as FYNNEI. The CDR3 length is 12 residues. CDR3 in DNA: TGTGCCAGCGGTATCTACTACTACGAGCAGTACTTC. Its protein product is CASGIYYYEQYF.

This clonotype was recorded at least ten times. This chain uses TRBV7-9 with TRBJ1-2; D gene ambiguous. V lost 5 bases, J lost 4 bases, and 14 bases lay in between. Germline V gene sequence: CDR1 SEHNR, CDR2 FQNEAQ (reference sequence). This CDR3 is 14 amino acids long. Here the CDR3 reads CASSPGRAVYGYTF. DNA for the CDR3: TGTGCCAGCAGCCCGGGTCGGGCAGTCTATGGCTACACCTTC.

This clonotype has ten or more counts. The V and J genes are TRBV3-1 and TRBJ1-1, with D uncertain. The V gene lost 0 bases and the J gene lost 6 bases, with 14 bases spanning the gap. Germline CDR1 LGHDT, CDR2 YNNKEL (reference sequence). CDR3 size: 15 residues. As DNA, the CDR3 is TGTGCCAGCAGCCAAGAACCGGCTACGAGCGCTGAAGCTTTCTTT. The encoded protein is CASSQEPATSAEAFF.

This clonotype has ten or more counts. This rearrangement joins TRBV9 to TRBJ1-1; no clear D. Germline CDR1 is SGDLS and CDR2 is YYNGEE. The length of the CDR3 is 14 residues. The V gene lost 1 base and the J gene lost 0 bases, with 7 bases spanning the gap. CDR3: CASSVTAMNTEAFF. CDR3 in DNA: TGTGCCAGCAGCGTAACAGCCATGAACACTGAAGCTTTCTTT.

This clonotype came up many times. V usage is TRBV20-1 and J usage is TRBJ1-5, with 8 bases fitting TRBD1. V trimming: 1 base; J trimming: 3 bases; junction bases outside the gene matches: 11. The germline gives CDR1 DFQATT, CDR2 SNEGSKA (reference sequence). The CDR3 is 17 residues long. CDR3 DNA: TGCAGTGCTAGAGCCACTGCGGACAGGGACCCCAATCAGCCCCAGCATTTT. Translation gives CSARATADRDPNQPQHF.

Many counts were recorded for this clonotype. This rearrangement joins TRBV10-1 to TRBJ2-2; D is possibly TRBD2 (6 bases). The CDR3 spans 16 residues. The germline V gene has CDR1 WNHNN and CDR2 SYGVQD (reference sequence). V lost 6 bases and J 0 bases, leaving 14 bases between the germline ends. The CDR3 DNA reads as TGCGCCAGCAGCCGGGACTCCCTTGCGAACACCGGGGAGCTGTTTTTT. Protein sequence: CASSRDSLANTGELFF.

This clonotype was observed at least ten times. V usage is TRBV29-1 and J usage is TRBJ1-2; 10 bases are shared with TRBD1. V shed 7 bases, J shed 7 bases, and the junction held 6 bases outside the gene matches. Germline CDR1 reads SQVTM; CDR2 reads ANQGSEA. The CDR3 spans 12 residues. CDR3: CSGQGADGGYTF. In nucleotides, the CDR3 is TGCAGCGGACAGGGGGCGGACGGTGGCTACACCTTC.

This clonotype has just a few counts. One junction end disagrees with the germline gene, perhaps due to a read error. The genes are TRBV12-3 or TRBV12-4 and TRBJ2-5; 11 bases match TRBD2. CDR3 length equals 15 residues. The DNA of the CDR3 is TGTACCAGCAACTGGGTAGCGGGGGGGCAAGAGACCCAGTACTTC. This codes for CTSNWVAGGQETQYF.

In its sample, this clonotype was seen many times. The rearrangement links TRBV7-9 to TRBJ2-5; 7 nucleotides match TRBD1. The CDR3 runs 16 residues. CDR1 and CDR2 (germline): SEHNR, FQNEAQ (reference sequence). V lost 5 bases and J lost 0; bases outside the gene matches: 9. The CDR3 DNA is TGTGCCAGCAGCGTCGGACAGGCCCAGTACCAAGAGACCCAGTACTTC. Its translation is CASSVGQAQYQETQYF.

The table lists this clonotype with many counts. The chain joins TRBV20-1 to TRBJ2-1; 8 nucleotides agree with TRBD2. The CDR3 sequence is 15 residues long. The V and J ends lost 6 bases and 0 bases, in that order; junction bases with no gene match: 7. Germline values: CDR1 DFQATT, CDR2 SNEGSKA (reference sequence). The CDR3 sequence: CSAVGTRGSYNEQFF. The DNA of the CDR3 is TGCAGTGCCGTTGGGACTAGAGGCTCCTACAATGAGCAGTTCTTC.

Of note for this clonotype: An end of the junction does not agree with germline; a read error may underlie this. The chain has TRBV7-9 and TRBJ2-5; 8 bases align to TRBD2. The CDR3 extends over 16 amino acids. The germline V gene encodes CDR1 SEHNR and CDR2 FQNEAQ (reference sequence). The CDR3: CASSATSVEPQENQYF. The CDR3 nucleotides are TGTGCCAGCAGCGCGACTAGCGTCGAACCCCAAGAGAACCAGTACTTC. Drawing the rest from reference TRBV7-9 and TRBJ2-5, the complete variable domain is DTGVSQNPRHKITKRGQNVTFRCDPISEHNRLYWYRQTLGQGPEFLTYFQNEAQLEKSRLLSDRFSAERPKGSFSTLEIQRTEQGDSAMYLCASSATSVEPQENQYFGPGTRLLVL.

This clonotype was detected many times. The V and J genes are TRBV12-3 or TRBV12-4 and TRBJ2-1; D is perhaps TRBD1 (5 bases). CDR3 length: 15 residues. Trimming removed 2 bases from V and 2 bases from J, with 10 bases in between. CDR3 sequence (DNA): TGTGCCAGCAGTTTACTGGGGCTTGCCTACAATGAGCAGTTCTTC. Its translation is CASSLLGLAYNEQFF.